A selection of T cell receptor beta chains follows, all from one sample in a study of CD8 T cells in ankylosing spondylitis. TCRdb fed the 5' RACE reads into MiXCR, producing one record per CDR3 protein. The data contain approximately 200,000 distinct CDR3 sequences, around 13% of them seen just once; the ten biggest clones take up 15% to 20%. The sequencing sample was made of blood, either unsorted or a sorted T cell fraction (not recorded which). These receptors were taken from a male donor with ankylosing spondylitis or in good health (not recorded which). Each CDR3 is given with its conserved first and last residue. D genes are given only for firm matches. Clone size is given for some rows only: seen once, a few or many times, or a class if the clone is expanded.

>TRBD2|14|TRBJ2-3|.|TRBV20-1
CSATTGGGTDTQYF
TGCAGTGCTACAACGGGAGGGGGCACAGATACGCAGTATTTT
>.|14|TRBJ2-3|few|TRBV7-8
CASSFRSFTDTQYF
TGTGCCAGCAGCTTTCGTTCATTCACAGATACGCAGTATTTT
>.|13|TRBJ1-2|few|TRBV12-3/TRBV12-4
CASSFGQIGGYTF
TGTGCCAGCAGTTTCGGCCAGATCGGAGGCTACACCTTC
>.|16|TRBJ1-2|few|TRBV6-1
CASVDPRGEGIYGYTF
TGTGCCAGCGTGGATCCGCGGGGGGAAGGTATCTATGGCTACACCTTC
>TRBD2|18|TRBJ2-2|.|TRBV4-1
CASSQDRMAGVGTGELFF
TGCGCCAGCAGCCAAGATAGGATGGCGGGAGTGGGCACCGGGGAGCTGTTTTTT
>.|14|TRBJ1-2|.|TRBV27
CASSLYAGLEGYTF
TGTGCCAGCAGTTTATACGCAGGGTTGGAAGGCTACACCTTC
>.|14|TRBJ2-1|.|TRBV12-3/TRBV12-4
CASSFGTGYNEQFF
TGTGCCAGCAGTTTTGGAACGGGATACAATGAGCAGTTCTTC
>.|15|TRBJ2-1|.|TRBV19
CASNWGHLSSNEQFF
TGTGCCAGTAATTGGGGACACCTAAGCAGCAATGAGCAGTTCTTC
>TRBD2|14|TRBJ2-5|few|TRBV20-1
CSARVAGGRETQYF
TGCAGTGCTAGAGTAGCGGGAGGGAGAGAGACCCAGTACTTC
>.|11|TRBJ1-1|.|TRBV12-5
CASRENTEAFF
TGTGCTAGTCGCGAGAACACTGAAGCTTTCTTT
>TRBD2|15|TRBJ2-1|.|TRBV5-5
CASSSGLAVADEQFF
TGTGCCAGCAGCTCAGGACTAGCGGTTGCCGATGAGCAGTTCTTC
>.|12|TRBJ1-2|few|TRBV27
CASSYAGGGYTF
TGTGCCAGCAGCTACGCTGGGGGCGGCTACACCTTC
>.|15|TRBJ1-1|.|TRBV5-1
CASSPLGGINTEAFF
TGCGCCAGCAGCCCCCTGGGGGGAATCAACACTGAAGCTTTCTTT
>.|11|TRBJ2-3|.|TRBV9
CASSGWDTQYF
TGTGCCAGCAGCGGCTGGGATACGCAGTATTTT
>TRBD1|15|TRBJ2-3|few|TRBV18
CASSYLQGAHHTQYF
TGTGCCAGCTCATACCTACAGGGGGCGCATCATACGCAGTATTTT
>.|12|TRBJ1-2|few|TRBV5-1
CASMGANYGYTF
TGCGCCAGCATGGGTGCTAACTATGGCTACACCTTC
>.|14|TRBJ1-2|.|TRBV5-6
CASSLYPGNYGYTF
TGTGCCAGCAGCTTGTATCCGGGAAACTATGGCTACACCTTC
>.|14|TRBJ1-5|few|TRBV28
CASSQTGSNQPQHF
TGTGCCAGCAGTCAAACAGGTTCCAATCAGCCCCAGCATTTT